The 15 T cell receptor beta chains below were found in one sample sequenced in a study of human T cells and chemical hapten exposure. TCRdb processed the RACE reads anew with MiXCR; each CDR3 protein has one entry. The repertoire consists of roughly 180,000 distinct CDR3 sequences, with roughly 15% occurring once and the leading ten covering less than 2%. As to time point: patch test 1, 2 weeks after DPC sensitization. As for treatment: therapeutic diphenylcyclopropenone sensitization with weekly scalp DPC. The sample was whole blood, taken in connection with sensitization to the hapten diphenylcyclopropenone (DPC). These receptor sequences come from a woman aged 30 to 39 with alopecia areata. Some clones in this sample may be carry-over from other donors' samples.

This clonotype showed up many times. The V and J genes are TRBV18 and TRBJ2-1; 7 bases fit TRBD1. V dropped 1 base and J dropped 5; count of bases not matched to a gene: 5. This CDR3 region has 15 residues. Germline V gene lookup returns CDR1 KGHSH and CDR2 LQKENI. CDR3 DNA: TGTGCCAGCTCACCACGAACAGGGGCGAACAATGAGCAGTTCTTC. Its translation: CASSPRTGANNEQFF. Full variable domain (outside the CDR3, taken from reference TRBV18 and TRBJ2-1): NAGVMQNPRHLVRRRGQEARLRCSPMKGHSHVYWYRQLPEEGLKFMVYLQKENIIDESGMPKERFSAEFPKEGPSILRIQQVVRGDSAAYFCASSPRTGANNEQFFGPGTRLTVL.

The CDR3 DNA sequence: TGCAGCGCCCGACTAGCTCAGAATGAGCAGTTCTTC. Residues: CSARLAQNEQFF. This chain joins TRBV29-1 and TRBJ2-1, with 7 bases that match TRBD2. J lost 7 bases, V lost 7 bases, and 7 bases had no gene match. Germline V gives CDR1 SQVTM, CDR2 ANQGSEA. This CDR3 region has 12 residues.

In DNA, the CDR3 is TGTGCCAGCAGCGCGACAGGGCTCGAGCAGTACTTC. As protein: CASSATGLEQYF. The chain links TRBV3-1 to TRBJ2-7; TRBD1 matches 7 bases. The CDR3 has 12 amino acids. From germline, CDR1 is LGHDT and CDR2 YNNKEL (reference sequence). V lost 5 bases to trimming and J lost 6 bases; unmatched junction nucleotides: 4.

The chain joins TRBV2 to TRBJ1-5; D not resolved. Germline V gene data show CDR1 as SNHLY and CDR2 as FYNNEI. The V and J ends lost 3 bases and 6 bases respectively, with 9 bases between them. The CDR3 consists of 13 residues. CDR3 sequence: CASSDLEGQPQHF. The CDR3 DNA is TGTGCCAGCAGTGATCTCGAGGGTCAGCCCCAGCATTTT.

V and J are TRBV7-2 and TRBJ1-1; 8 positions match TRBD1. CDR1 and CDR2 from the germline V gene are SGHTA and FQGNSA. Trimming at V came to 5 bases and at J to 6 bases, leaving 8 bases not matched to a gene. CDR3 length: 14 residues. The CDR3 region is CASSPDRVRPEAFF. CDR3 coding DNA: TGTGCCAGCAGCCCGGACAGGGTTAGACCTGAAGCTTTCTTT.

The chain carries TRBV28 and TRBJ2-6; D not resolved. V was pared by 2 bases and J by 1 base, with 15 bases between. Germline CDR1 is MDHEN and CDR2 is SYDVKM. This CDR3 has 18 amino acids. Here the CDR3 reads CASSLVGGGSSGANVLTF. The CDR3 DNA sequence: TGTGCCAGCAGTTTAGTTGGCGGCGGCAGTTCTGGGGCCAACGTCCTGACTTTC.

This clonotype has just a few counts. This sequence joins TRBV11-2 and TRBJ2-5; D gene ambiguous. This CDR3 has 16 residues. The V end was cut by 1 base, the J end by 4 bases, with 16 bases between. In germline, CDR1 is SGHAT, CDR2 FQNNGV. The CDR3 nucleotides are TGTGCCAGCAGCTTAGTAGGCCTCGAGCGAGGAGAGACCCAGTACTTC. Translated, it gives CASSLVGLERGETQYF.

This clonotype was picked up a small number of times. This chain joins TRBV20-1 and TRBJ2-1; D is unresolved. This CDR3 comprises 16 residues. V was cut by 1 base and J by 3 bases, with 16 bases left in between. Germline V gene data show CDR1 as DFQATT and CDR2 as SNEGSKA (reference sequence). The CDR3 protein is CSARGPVSLFYNEQFF. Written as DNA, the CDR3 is TGCAGTGCTAGAGGCCCCGTATCCCTTTTCTACAATGAGCAGTTCTTC.

CDR3 loop: CASSLGAAGTEAFF. For the CDR3, the DNA is TGTGCCAGCAGCCTGGGCGCGGCCGGCACTGAAGCTTTCTTT. The chain combines TRBV5-6 with TRBJ1-1; D is unresolved. CDR1 is SGHDT, CDR2 YYEEEE, per germline. The CDR3 spans 14 residues. V lost 4 bases and J 4 bases, leaving 14 bases between the germline ends.

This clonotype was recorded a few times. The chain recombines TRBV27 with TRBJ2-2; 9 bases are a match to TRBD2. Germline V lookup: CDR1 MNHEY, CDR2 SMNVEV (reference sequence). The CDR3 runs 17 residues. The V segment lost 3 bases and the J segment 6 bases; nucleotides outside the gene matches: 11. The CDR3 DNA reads TGTGCCAGCAGTTTTTACTGGGCTAGCGGGAAACCCGGGGAGCTGTTTTTT. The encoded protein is CASSFYWASGKPGELFF.

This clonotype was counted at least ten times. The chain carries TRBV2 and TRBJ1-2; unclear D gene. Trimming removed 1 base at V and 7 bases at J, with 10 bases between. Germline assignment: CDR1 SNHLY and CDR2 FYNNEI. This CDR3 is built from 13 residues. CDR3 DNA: TGTGCCAGCAGTGAAGGGTCTACGGTTGGCTACACCTTC. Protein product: CASSEGSTVGYTF.

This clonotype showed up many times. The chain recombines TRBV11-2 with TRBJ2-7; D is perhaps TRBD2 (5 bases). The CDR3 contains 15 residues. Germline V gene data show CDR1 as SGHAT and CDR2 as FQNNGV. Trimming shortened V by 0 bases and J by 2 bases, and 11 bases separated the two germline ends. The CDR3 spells CASSLDGAGTYEQYF. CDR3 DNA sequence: TGTGCCAGCAGCTTAGATGGCGCCGGGACCTACGAGCAGTACTTC.

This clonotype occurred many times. The CDR3 loop reads CASSLGGQSNQPQHF. CDR3 nucleotides: TGTGCCAGCAGCTTAGGGGGACAAAGCAATCAGCCCCAGCATTTT. V gene TRBV11-3 combines with J gene TRBJ1-5; maybe TRBD1 (6 bases). Trimming removed 1 base from V and 1 base from J, with 8 bases in between. CDR1 and CDR2 (germline): SGHNT, YENEEA. This CDR3 region has 15 residues.

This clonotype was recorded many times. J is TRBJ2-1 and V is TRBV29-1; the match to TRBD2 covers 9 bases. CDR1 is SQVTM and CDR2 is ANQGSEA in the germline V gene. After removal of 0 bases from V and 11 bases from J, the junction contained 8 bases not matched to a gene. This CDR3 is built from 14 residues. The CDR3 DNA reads TGCAGCGTTGAAGATCGGTCTAGCGGGACAAAGCAGTTCTTC. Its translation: CSVEDRSSGTKQFF.

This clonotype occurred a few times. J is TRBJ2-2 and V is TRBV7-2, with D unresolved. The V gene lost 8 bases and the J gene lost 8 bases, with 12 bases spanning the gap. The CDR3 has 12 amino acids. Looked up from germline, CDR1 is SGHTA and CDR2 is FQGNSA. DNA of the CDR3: TGTGCCAGCTCTCGGGCCAGGGGGGAGCTGTTTTTT. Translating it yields CASSRARGELFF.